The 14 T cell receptor beta chains below all came from one sample that was sequenced in a study of blood T cell repertoires in COVID-19. The data were produced by immunoSEQ multiplex PCR, yet TCRdb's version contains in-frame clones alone and is incomplete. Altogether fewer than 300,000 clones are present, 80% to 85% being singletons, with the ten largest covering 2.5% to 3.5%. Material for sequencing was peripheral blood. These receptors were collected from a woman aged 55-75 years with active or convalescent COVID-19.

The chain combines TRBV11-2 with TRBJ2-2; TRBD1 matches 9 bases. CDR1 and CDR2 from the germline V gene are SGHAT and FQNNGV. The CDR3 is 16 amino acids. V trimming: 4 bases; J trimming: 6 bases; junction bases outside the gene matches: 9. CDR3 bases: TGTGCCAGCAGCTCTGGGGGACAGGGTTGGCCCGGGGAGCTGTTTTTT. Its translation is CASSSGGQGWPGELFF.

This clone was counted only a few times. The gene calls are TRBV7-2 and TRBJ2-3, with TRBD1 as a possible D gene (5 bases). Germline V gene lookup returns CDR1 SGHTA and CDR2 FQGNSA. The CDR3 loop spans 13 amino acids. V gave up 4 bases and J gave up 11 bases, with 16 bases separating them. For the CDR3, the DNA is TGTGCCAGCAGCTCAGACAGCCGCGGTGGGCAGTATTTT. Residues: CASSSDSRGGQYF.

This chain joins TRBV30 and TRBJ1-4; D call uncertain. There are 16 residues in the CDR3. Trimming cost V 3 bases and J 6 bases, with 20 bases left between them. Germline lookup yields CDR1 GTSNPN and CDR2 SVGIG (reference sequence). The CDR3, as DNA: TGTGCCTGGAGGATGCCTACGGCGGTCGGATATGAAAAACTGTTTTTT. Translating it yields CAWRMPTAVGYEKLFF.

The V gene is TRBV11-2, the J gene TRBJ2-7, with 10 bases matching TRBD2. V lost 5 bases and J lost 0; bases outside the gene matches: 7. Per germline, CDR1 SGHAT and CDR2 FQNNGV. CDR3 length equals 16 residues. The CDR3 DNA reads as TGTGCCAGCAGCCCCAAGAGCGGGGGGGACTCCTACGAGCAGTACTTC. Protein sequence: CASSPKSGGDSYEQYF.

This rearrangement joins TRBV4-1 to TRBJ2-1; D ambiguous. V was trimmed by 0 bases and J by 0 bases, leaving 9 bases between them. Per germline, CDR1 MGHRA and CDR2 YSYEKL. The CDR3 sequence is 16 residues long. CDR3 DNA sequence: TGCGCCAGCAGCCAAGAACTAAGGTCCTCCTACAATGAGCAGTTCTTC. Its protein product is CASSQELRSSYNEQFF.

The chain recombines TRBV19 with TRBJ1-2, with TRBD1 matching 7 bases. Per germline, CDR1 LNHDA and CDR2 SQIVND (reference sequence). The CDR3 is 13 amino acids. CDR3 in amino acids: CASTGYGLYGYTF. In DNA, the CDR3 is TGTGCTTCGACAGGGTACGGGCTCTATGGCTACACCTTC.

This clone was detected only once. The chain joins TRBV7-9 to TRBJ1-6; the D is unclear. Trimming left V 4 bases short and J 8 bases short, with 18 bases between. This CDR3 is 16 amino acids long. Germline-derived CDR1 and CDR2 are SEHNR and FQNEAQ (reference sequence). CDR3 sequence (DNA): TGTGCCAGCAGCTCGCCAACCCTGGGCAGCTATTCACCCCTCCACTTT. Amino acids: CASSSPTLGSYSPLHF.

Points on this clone: This same CDR3 is encoded by further DNA sequences in the sample. The rearrangement joins TRBV5-6 to TRBJ2-5; D might be TRBD2 (6 bases). The V gene's germline CDR1 is SGHDT and CDR2 YYEEEE. Trimming removed 3 bases from V and 2 bases from J, with 8 bases in between. The CDR3 has 13 residues. In DNA, the CDR3 is TGTGCCAGCAGCTGGGACTCGCAAGAGACCCAGTACTTC. Translated: CASSWDSQETQYF.

The chain carries TRBV5-6 and TRBJ2-3, with 13 bases aligning to TRBD2. The CDR3 runs 16 residues. Germline V gene data show CDR1 as SGHDT and CDR2 as YYEEEE. V lost 3 bases, J lost 6 bases, and 7 bases stayed unmatched. This CDR3 reads CASSSGPGLAGDTQYF. CDR3 DNA: TGTGCCAGCAGCTCTGGACCGGGACTAGCGGGGGATACGCAGTATTTT.

V usage is TRBV11-2 and J usage is TRBJ2-6; the match to TRBD1 covers 10 bases. J was trimmed by 4 bases and V by 5 bases; bases with no gene match: 8. CDR1 and CDR2 (germline): SGHAT, FQNNGV. The CDR3 totals 17 residues. As DNA, the CDR3 is TGTGCCAGCAGCCTGACAGGGGGCGTTCGCGGGGCCAACGTCCTGACTTTC. It encodes CASSLTGGVRGANVLTF.

The V call is TRBV7-6, the J call TRBJ1-1; D uncertain. Looked up from germline, CDR1 is SGHVS and CDR2 is FNYEAQ. The CDR3 consists of 11 residues. The V and J ends lost 8 bases and 7 bases respectively, with 11 bases between them. This chain's CDR3 is CASLDGLEAFF. CDR3 sequence (DNA): TGTGCCAGCCTGGACGGACTTGAAGCTTTCTTT.

This chain uses TRBV27 with TRBJ1-1, with TRBD1 matching 8 bases. This CDR3 contains 15 residues. The germline V gene has CDR1 MNHEY and CDR2 SMNVEV (reference sequence). V was clipped by 2 bases and J by 5 bases; unmatched bases: 7. The CDR3: CASSLQGARITEAFF. The CDR3 DNA sequence: TGTGCCAGCAGTTTACAGGGGGCGCGAATTACTGAAGCTTTCTTT.

The chain couples TRBV18 to TRBJ1-1; D possibly corresponds to TRBD1 (5 bases). Trimming shortened V by 3 bases and J by 1 base, and 15 bases separated the two germline ends. Germline assignment: CDR1 KGHSH and CDR2 LQKENI. The CDR3 is made up of 16 amino acids. CDR3 sequence: CASSPLDRPSNTEAFF. Written as DNA, the CDR3 is TGTGCCAGCTCACCTCTCGACAGACCTTCGAACACTGAAGCTTTCTTT.

The chain joins TRBV7-8 to TRBJ2-1; 7 nucleotides line up with TRBD1. J gave up 4 bases and V 5 bases, and 2 bases lay outside the gene matches. The CDR3 has 13 amino acids. Germline V gene lookup returns CDR1 SGHVS and CDR2 FQNEAQ. CDR3 protein: CASSPGQYNEQFF. CDR3 nucleotide sequence: TGTGCCAGCAGCCCGGGACAGTACAATGAGCAGTTCTTC.